A selection of T cell receptor beta chains follows, all from one sample in a study of blood T cell repertoires in COVID-19. TCRdb's copy holds only in-frame clones and misses some; the assay was immunoSEQ multiplex PCR. The sample includes about 250,000 clones, about 87% of them seen just once. The sequencing input was PBMCs or T cells enriched from blood (not recorded which). These receptors originate from a woman between 45 and 65 years old who had recovered from COVID-19. Each CDR3 is given with its conserved first and last residue. A D gene is named only where the DNA matches it firmly. Size is stated for part of the rows, as once, few or many counts, or as a class when the clone is expanded.

CDR3: CASRTSGTEQFF; DNA: TGTGCCAGCAGAACTAGCGGGACTGAGCAGTTCTTC; J: TRBJ2-1; D: TRBD2; size: .; V: TRBV7-9
CDR3: CASKAAGGSSPYEQYF; DNA: TGTGCCAGTAAAGCAGCGGGCGGGAGTTCCCCCTACGAGCAGTACTTC; J: TRBJ2-7; D: TRBD2; size: .; V: TRBV19
CDR3: CASSQRDHRAEQYF; DNA: TGTGCCAGCAGCCAGAGGGACCACAGGGCCGAGCAGTACTTC; J: TRBJ2-7; D: .; size: few; V: TRBV6-5
CDR3: CASSPVPGQGPSSEAFF; DNA: TGCGCCAGCAGTCCGGTCCCGGGACAGGGTCCGAGTAGTGAAGCTTTCTTT; J: TRBJ1-1; D: TRBD1; size: .; V: TRBV10-1
CDR3: CASSDSDRPGTSGSPPETQYF; DNA: TGTGCCAGCAGTGACTCCGACAGGCCTGGGACTAGCGGGAGTCCGCCCGAGACCCAGTACTTC; J: TRBJ2-5; D: TRBD2; size: .; V: TRBV6-4
CDR3: CASSYSDRDYEQYF; DNA: TGTGCCAGCAGTTACTCAGACAGGGACTACGAGCAGTACTTC; J: TRBJ2-7; D: TRBD1; size: .; V: TRBV6-5
CDR3: CATSRDVSRGGPSYF; DNA: TGTGCCACCAGCAGAGATGTTTCAAGAGGAGGGCCGTCGTATTTT; J: TRBJ2-3; D: .; size: .; V: TRBV15
CDR3: CATSRVGVEGGPQHF; DNA: TGTGCCACCAGCAGAGTAGGGGTGGAGGGAGGGCCCCAGCATTTT; J: TRBJ1-5; D: .; size: .; V: TRBV15
CDR3: CSARSSGEQYF; DNA: TGCAGTGCTAGATCCTCGGGGGAGCAGTACTTC; J: TRBJ2-7; D: .; size: .; V: TRBV20-1
CDR3: CASSLGRTGKSTEAFF; DNA: TGTGCCAGCAGCTTAGGTCGTACAGGGAAGAGCACTGAAGCTTTCTTT; J: TRBJ1-1; D: .; size: .; V: TRBV7-2
CDR3: CASTLGSYGYTF; DNA: TGTGCCAGCACCCTGGGCAGCTATGGCTACACCTTC; J: TRBJ1-2; D: .; size: .; V: TRBV28
CDR3: CSVRDGVLREQYF; DNA: TGCAGCGTGCGGGACGGAGTACTCCGCGAGCAGTACTTC; J: TRBJ2-7; D: .; size: .; V: TRBV29-1
CDR3: CASSLILPGGNGYEQYF; DNA: TGTGCCAGCAGCTTAATCTTACCAGGGGGCAACGGCTACGAGCAGTACTTC; J: TRBJ2-7; D: TRBD1; size: few; V: TRBV7-9
CDR3: CASSTRQGPNEKLFF; DNA: TGTGCCAGTAGCACCCGACAGGGACCTAATGAAAAACTGTTTTTT; J: TRBJ1-4; D: TRBD1; size: .; V: TRBV19
CDR3: CASSGSGPGGEQYF; DNA: TGTGCCAGCAGCGGATCCGGGCCCGGGGGTGAGCAGTACTTC; J: TRBJ2-7; D: .; size: .; V: TRBV4-2
CDR3: CASSLQGTNEKLFF; DNA: TGTGCCAGCAGTTTACAGGGAACTAATGAAAAACTGTTTTTT; J: TRBJ1-4; D: .; size: .; V: TRBV6-5
CDR3: CSVARSEQFF; DNA: TGCAGCGTTGCAAGGAGTGAGCAGTTCTTC; J: TRBJ2-1; D: .; size: once; V: TRBV29-1
CDR3: CASSLPGGTEAFF; DNA: TGTGCCAGCAGTCTCCCGGGGGGCACTGAAGCTTTCTTT; J: TRBJ1-1; D: .; size: .; V: TRBV28
CDR3: CASSQLAPGNRGLNGYTF; DNA: TGTGCCAGCAGCCAATTAGCTCCGGGCAACAGGGGGCTTAATGGCTACACCTTC; J: TRBJ1-2; D: TRBD1; size: .; V: TRBV14
CDR3: CASSRQGSEQYF; DNA: TGTGCCAGCAGCAGACAGGGGAGCGAGCAGTACTTC; J: TRBJ2-7; D: TRBD1; size: once; V: TRBV28
CDR3: CASSFTGSLGANVLTF; DNA: TGTGCCAGCAGTTTTACAGGTTCGCTTGGGGCCAACGTCCTGACTTTC; J: TRBJ2-6; D: .; size: .; V: TRBV28
CDR3: CASSLSPTGLQFF; DNA: TGTGCCAGCAGCCTGAGCCCGACAGGGCTCCAGTTCTTC; J: TRBJ2-1; D: TRBD1; size: .; V: TRBV7-3
CDR3: CASSTRYGYTF; DNA: TGTGCCAGCAGCACGCGGTATGGCTACACCTTC; J: TRBJ1-2; D: .; size: few; V: TRBV13
CDR3: CASSLVAGGEQFF; DNA: TGTGCCAGCAGTTTGGTAGCGGGGGGTGAGCAGTTCTTC; J: TRBJ2-1; D: TRBD2; size: .; V: TRBV12-3/TRBV12-4
CDR3: CATSDSASTDTQYF; DNA: TGTGCCACCAGTGACAGTGCTAGCACAGATACGCAGTATTTT; J: TRBJ2-3; D: .; size: .; V: TRBV24-1
CDR3: CASSQQGPLWRYTF; DNA: TGTGCCAGCAGCCAACAGGGGCCACTATGGCGCTACACCTTC; J: TRBJ1-2; D: TRBD1; size: .; V: TRBV7-9
CDR3: CATSEWAPYGNQPQHF; DNA: TGTGCCACCAGTGAATGGGCCCCTTATGGCAATCAGCCCCAGCATTTT; J: TRBJ1-5; D: .; size: .; V: TRBV19
CDR3: CASSLRSSGLEDTQYF; DNA: TGTGCCAGCAGCTTGAGGTCTAGCGGGTTGGAAGATACGCAGTATTTT; J: TRBJ2-3; D: TRBD2; size: .; V: TRBV5-5
CDR3: CASSIGQENEKLFF; DNA: TGTGCCAGTAGTATCGGACAGGAAAATGAAAAACTGTTTTTT; J: TRBJ1-4; D: TRBD1; size: .; V: TRBV19
CDR3: CASSSLTGTGTNEQYF; DNA: TGTGCCAGCAGTTCCCTTACAGGGACAGGGACGAACGAGCAGTACTTC; J: TRBJ2-7; D: TRBD1; size: .; V: TRBV27
CDR3: CSGGIGSTEAFF; DNA: TGCAGCGGGGGCATAGGGAGCACTGAAGCTTTCTTT; J: TRBJ1-1; D: .; size: .; V: TRBV29-1
CDR3: CASSPGQGQSLAKNIQYF; DNA: TGTGCCAGCAGCCCCGGACAGGGACAGAGTTTAGCCAAAAACATTCAGTACTTC; J: TRBJ2-4; D: TRBD1; size: .; V: TRBV5-5